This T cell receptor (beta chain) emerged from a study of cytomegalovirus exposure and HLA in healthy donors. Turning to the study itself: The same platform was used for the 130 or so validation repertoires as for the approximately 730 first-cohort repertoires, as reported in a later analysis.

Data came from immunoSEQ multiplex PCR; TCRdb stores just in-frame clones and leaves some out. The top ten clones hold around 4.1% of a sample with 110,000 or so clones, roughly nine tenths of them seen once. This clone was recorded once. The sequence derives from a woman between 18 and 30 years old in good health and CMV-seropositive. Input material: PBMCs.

The CDR3 loop is CASSSGQGPTGELFF. CDR3 DNA sequence: TGCGCCAGCAGCTCTGGACAGGGACCTACCGGGGAGCTGTTTTTT. The rearrangement uses TRBV5-1 and TRBJ2-2, with 8 positions matching TRBD1. The V gene end was trimmed by 3 bases and the J gene end by 5 bases; junction bases not matched to a gene: 6. The CDR3 runs to 15 residues. Germline V lookup: CDR1 SGHRS, CDR2 YFSETQ. The full variable domain, in which reference TRBV5-1 and TRBJ2-2 provide the parts outside the CDR3, is KAGVTQTPRYLIKTRGQQVTLSCSPISGHRSVSWYQQTPGQGLQFLFEYFSETQRNKGNFPGRFSGRQFSNSRSEMNVSTLELGDSALYLCASSSGQGPTGELFFGEGSRLTVL.